The entry that follows covers one T cell receptor (beta chain) sequence. Its antigen is not known. Deletions cut 1 base from V and 4 bases from J, with 5 bases between. CDR3 length: 12 amino acids. Germline V lookup: CDR1 GTSNPN, CDR2 SVGIG (reference sequence). PCR was performed using 60 Vbeta and 13 Jbeta primers. Only in-frame clones appear in the TCRdb table, and some are missing; sequencing was by immunoSEQ multiplex PCR. The profile shows approximately 99,000 clones, around 85% of them singletons. The data were taken from a study of cytomegalovirus exposure and HLA in healthy donors. Notes on the study in general: The study recorded 150 to 200 TCR beta chains that were cytomegalovirus-associated. Information on immune exposure was restricted to one variable (CMV serostatus). Another analysis was done later, and it associated around 17,000 TCR beta sequences with HLA alleles at 0.05 false discovery rate.

The source is a man aged 35 to 55 in good health and CMV-seropositive. Sequencing input: PBMCs. This chain joins TRBV30 and TRBJ2-1; D unresolved. CDR3 amino acids: CAWSGLYNEQFF. The CDR3, as DNA: TGTGCCTGGAGTGGACTTTACAATGAGCAGTTCTTC. Looking up the rest from reference TRBV30 and TRBJ2-1 gives the full variable domain: SQTIHQWPATLVQPVGSPLSLECTVEGTSNPNLYWYRQAAGRGLQLLFYSVGIGQISSEVPQNLSASRPQDRQFILSSKKLLLSDSGFYLCAWSGLYNEQFFGPGTRLTVL.